This T cell receptor (beta chain) comes out of a study of T cells in Graves' hyperthyroidism and ophthalmopathy. RNA transcripts were the template for amplifying TCR beta CDR3 regions. TCR CDR3 regions were first amplified by RT-PCR with HTBI primers. TCRdb analysed the multiplex PCR reads with MiXCR anew, one entry per CDR3 protein. Among roughly 750,000 distinct CDR3 sequences listed, roughly 17% were seen once. Only a few counts were recorded for this clonotype. Sequencing was carried out using blood. The clonotype was recovered from a man younger than 35 with Graves' hyperthyroidism.

In DNA form, the CDR3 reads TGTGCCAGTAGTTTTAGCGGGACCCCGTTCTACGAGCAGTACTTC. It yields the protein CASSFSGTPFYEQYF. This sequence joins TRBV19 and TRBJ2-7, with TRBD2 identical over 8 bases. The V gene's germline CDR1 is LNHDA and CDR2 SQIVND (reference sequence). The length of the CDR3 is 15 residues. The J segment lost 3 bases and the V segment lost 5 bases, leaving 9 bases of the junction unmatched.